The 3 T cell receptor beta chains below were found in one sample sequenced in a study of blood T cell repertoires in COVID-19. Repertoires were generated with immunoSEQ multiplex PCR, while TCRdb's copy carries only in-frame clones and drops some. The sample carries approximately 68,000 clones, about 81% recorded once. Material: peripheral blood. The receptor source for this set is a human donor in a cohort sampled during active COVID-19.

This chain uses TRBV4-1 with TRBJ1-2; no clear D gene. From germline, CDR1 is MGHRA and CDR2 YSYEKL. Trimming took off 8 bases at V and 0 bases at J, with 13 bases between the two ends. The CDR3 runs to 14 residues. The CDR3 region is CASSSTRTNYGYTF. As DNA, the CDR3 is TGCGCCAGCTCCTCGACACGTACTAACTATGGCTACACCTTC.

V is TRBV11-2 and J is TRBJ1-6; D is perhaps TRBD1 (6 bases). The CDR3 is 15 amino acids. The V end was cut by 1 base, the J end by 7 bases, with 11 bases between. Germline assignment: CDR1 SGHAT and CDR2 FQNNGV. This CDR3 reads CASSLGTAGNSPLHF. The CDR3 nucleotides read TGTGCCAGCAGCTTAGGGACAGCAGGCAATTCACCCCTCCACTTT.

J is TRBJ2-1 and V is TRBV2; TRBD2 aligns across 14 bases. V shed 4 bases and J 4 bases; nucleotides not matched to a gene: 0. Germline values: CDR1 SNHLY, CDR2 FYNNEI. The CDR3 loop spans 15 amino acids. The CDR3: CASSGTSGGYNEQFF. CDR3 DNA sequence: TGTGCCAGCAGTGGGACTAGCGGGGGGTACAATGAGCAGTTCTTC.